This T cell receptor (beta chain) comes out of a study of T cell responses to AZD1222 COVID-19 vaccine. The ends lost 4 bases at V and 7 bases at J; junction bases unmatched: 3. Germline CDR1 and CDR2: SGHTA and FQGNSA. The CDR3 runs to 14 residues. The method was immunoSEQ multiplex PCR; TCRdb's version includes in-frame clones alone and lacks a portion of them. The repertoire holds approximately 170,000 clones, with 85% to 90% as singletons. This TCR derives from an adult in good health. This sample comprised peripheral blood, obtained on day 0 of AZD1222 vaccination. V gene TRBV7-2 combines with J gene TRBJ1-6; 8 bases fit TRBD1. The CDR3 region has the DNA TGTGCCAGCAGCTCCGGACAGGGCAATTCACCCCTCCACTTT. It codes for CASSSGQGNSPLHF.